One TCR beta chain is described in this entry. Its target is not known. Trimming removed 3 bases from V and 6 bases from J; junction bases left unmatched: 7. CDR3 size: 14 residues. Germline assignment: CDR1 KGHSH and CDR2 LQKENI. The record originates from a study of OX40 agonist ivuxolimab in advanced cancers. Study-wide background: In this trial design, patients received ivuxolimab intravenously at 0.01 to 10 mg/kg every 2 weeks. Three partial responders included one hepatocellular carcinoma patient and two cutaneous melanoma patients.

Prior autoimmune disease or systemic immunosuppression barred patients. Here immunoSEQ multiplex PCR was the method, and the copy in TCRdb shows in-frame clones only, minus some. The profile shows 85,000 to 95,000 clones, 91% of them singletons. The study's findings and limits: At 0.1 to 3.0 mg/kg, CD4+ and CD8+ blood T cells expanded clonally by week 6.

The receptor was isolated from an adult with an advanced solid tumor such as melanoma, head and neck, liver or kidney cancer. The source material was CD4+ or CD8+ T cells sorted from blood, sampled in a trial of the OX40 agonist ivuxolimab. The chain links TRBV18 to TRBJ2-7; the match to TRBD1 covers 8 bases. CDR3 in amino acids: CASSPARGRVEQYF. CDR3 DNA: TGTGCCAGCTCACCGGCCAGGGGGCGCGTCGAGCAGTACTTC.